This paragraph covers one T cell receptor (beta chain) sequence. The CDR3 spans 17 residues. CDR1 MGHDK and CDR2 SYGVNS come from the germline V gene. V shed 2 bases, J shed 5 bases, and the junction held 13 bases outside the gene matches. These data are taken from a study of shared clonotypes between healthy human individuals. Only in-frame clones appear in the TCRdb table, and some are missing; sequencing was by immunoSEQ multiplex PCR. The sample lists around 2.3 million clones; more than 90% were seen once. Sequencing was done on a sample of naive CD4+ T cells sorted from blood. Specified subset: CD45RA+ positively selected. The chain joins TRBV25-1 to TRBJ2-5, with TRBD1 matching over 8 bases. The sequence was obtained from a man younger than 35 in good health. The CDR3 here is CASSEIDRGPRGETQYF. The CDR3 DNA reads TGTGCCAGCAGTGAAATAGACAGGGGCCCTAGGGGTGAGACCCAGTACTTC.